These 26 T cell receptor beta chains were all obtained from the same sample, sequenced in a study of shared clonotypes between healthy human individuals. Here immunoSEQ multiplex PCR was the method, and the copy in TCRdb shows in-frame clones only, minus some. The profile shows about 600,000 clones, less than 98% of them singletons. The sample was naive CD4+ T cells sorted from blood. Subset meaning: CD45RA+ positively selected. The receptors shown here come from a woman aged 25 to 39 in good health.

The V call is TRBV6-5, the J call TRBJ2-1, with 7 bases aligning to TRBD1. V trimming: 2 bases; J trimming: 3 bases; junction bases outside the gene matches: 1. CDR3 size: 14 residues. Per the germline V gene, CDR1 is MNHEY and CDR2 is SVGAGI. In DNA form, the CDR3 reads TGTGCCAGCAGTTACGACAGGGTCTACAATGAGCAGTTCTTC. Amino acid sequence: CASSYDRVYNEQFF.

This rearrangement joins TRBV30 to TRBJ1-3; D call uncertain. Trimming took 4 bases from V and 9 from J, leaving 16 bases between them. The CDR3 is 13 residues long. The germline gives CDR1 GTSNPN, CDR2 SVGIG (reference sequence). The CDR3 loop is CAWKTARGRTIYF. In DNA form, the CDR3 reads TGTGCCTGGAAGACGGCCCGCGGGCGCACCATATATTTT.

The chain couples TRBV5-6 to TRBJ2-1, with 8 bases aligning to TRBD2. Germline lookup yields CDR1 SGHDT and CDR2 YYEEEE. J was trimmed by 1 base and V by 3 bases; bases with no gene match: 9. This CDR3 is built from 17 residues. This chain's CDR3 is CASSSLGSGRSYNEQFF. CDR3 in DNA: TGTGCCAGCAGCTCCTTAGGGAGCGGGAGATCCTACAATGAGCAGTTCTTC.

This chain joins TRBV5-8 and TRBJ2-7; no clear D. V was cut by 5 bases and J by 0 bases, with 9 bases left in between. Germline assignment: CDR1 SGHTS and CDR2 YDEGEE. The CDR3 extends over 13 amino acids. The CDR3 nucleotides read TGTGCCAGCAGGAGAGTCAGCTCCTACGAGCAGTACTTC. This sequence encodes CASRRVSSYEQYF.

The chain couples TRBV19 to TRBJ2-1; 12 bases are shared with TRBD2. Germline V gives CDR1 LNHDA, CDR2 SQIVND (reference sequence). V lost 8 bases, J lost 8 bases, and 4 bases stayed unmatched. There are 13 residues in the CDR3. The CDR3 spells CASRTSGVYEQFF. The CDR3 nucleotides read TGTGCCAGTCGGACTAGCGGGGTATATGAGCAGTTCTTC.

V and J are TRBV28 and TRBJ1-3; D gene unclear. Trimming took off 2 bases at V and 2 bases at J, with 4 bases between the two ends. The germline CDR1 and CDR2 sequences are MDHEN and SYDVKM. This CDR3 spans 13 amino acids. As DNA, the CDR3 is TGTGCCAGCAGTTTAGCTCCTGGAAACACCATATATTTT. Protein sequence: CASSLAPGNTIYF.

The chain carries TRBV29-1 and TRBJ2-7; 7 nucleotides align to TRBD1. The V gene end was trimmed by 6 bases and the J gene end by 0 bases; junction bases not matched to a gene: 5. Germline values: CDR1 SQVTM, CDR2 ANQGSEA. This CDR3 spans 13 amino acids. CDR3 amino acids: CSVTGASSYEQYF. CDR3 bases: TGCAGCGTCACAGGGGCGAGCTCCTACGAGCAGTACTTC.

This chain uses TRBV2 with TRBJ2-7; 10 bases agree with TRBD2. The junction had 8 bases not matched to a gene; V was cut back by 2 bases and J by 1 base. The CDR3 loop spans 17 amino acids. Germline loops: CDR1 SNHLY, CDR2 FYNNEI. For the CDR3, the DNA is TGTGCCAGCAGTGAAAGACTAGCGGGTATAATATCCTACGAGCAGTACTTC. Amino acids: CASSERLAGIISYEQYF.

This clone was seen a single time. The chain couples TRBV2 to TRBJ2-4; TRBD2 is a possible D gene (5 bases). The CDR3 sequence is 16 residues long. Germline assignment: CDR1 SNHLY and CDR2 FYNNEI. Trimming took 7 bases from V and 1 from J, leaving 17 bases between them. CDR3 sequence (DNA): TGTGCCAGCACCGTCGAGGGCCCCCCTGCCAAAAACATTCAGTACTTC. Translated: CASTVEGPPAKNIQYF.

The chain links TRBV2 to TRBJ1-5, with D uncertain. Per the germline V gene, CDR1 is SNHLY and CDR2 is FYNNEI. The CDR3 loop spans 15 amino acids. The germline V and J ends were trimmed by 1 base and 6 bases, with 13 bases remaining between them. Here the CDR3 reads CASSEGKGYAQPQHF. CDR3 bases: TGTGCCAGCAGTGAAGGTAAAGGGTACGCTCAGCCCCAGCATTTT.

This sequence joins TRBV4-1 and TRBJ2-1; 14 bases agree with TRBD2. V lost 1 base to trimming and J lost 12 bases; unmatched junction nucleotides: 8. CDR3 size: 16 residues. Per germline, CDR1 MGHRA and CDR2 YSYEKL. CDR3 in amino acids: CASSQAGTSGSGVQFF. In DNA, the CDR3 is TGCGCCAGCAGCCAAGCTGGGACTAGCGGGAGCGGGGTGCAGTTCTTC.

V gene TRBV5-1 combines with J gene TRBJ2-6, with 9 bases identical to TRBD1. There are 22 residues in the CDR3. Trimming took 0 bases from V and 1 from J; bases not matched to a gene: 17. Germline V gene sequence: CDR1 SGHRS, CDR2 YFSETQ. The CDR3 protein is CASSLVSVEWDRERSGANVLTF. The CDR3 DNA follows: TGCGCCAGCAGCTTGGTGTCTGTCGAATGGGACAGGGAAAGGTCTGGGGCCAACGTCCTGACTTTC.

The V gene is TRBV29-1, the J gene TRBJ2-5, with 10 positions matching TRBD1. This CDR3 contains 14 residues. From germline, CDR1 is SQVTM and CDR2 ANQGSEA. J gave up 0 bases and V 7 bases, and 5 bases lay outside the gene matches. This CDR3 reads CSARQGADQETQYF. Here the CDR3 DNA reads TGCAGCGCCCGACAGGGGGCGGACCAAGAGACCCAGTACTTC.

The chain has TRBV6-6 and TRBJ1-1; TRBD1 is a possible D gene (5 bases). Germline assignment: CDR1 MNHNY and CDR2 SVGAGI (reference sequence). V lost 5 bases and J 2 bases, leaving 9 bases between the germline ends. The CDR3 covers 13 residues. The CDR3 spells CASSHGGNTEAFF. CDR3 DNA: TGTGCCAGCAGTCACGGGGGAAACACTGAAGCTTTCTTT.

The chain is built from TRBV28 and TRBJ2-2; no clear D. This CDR3 is 16 amino acids long. Trimming left V 6 bases short and J 7 bases short, with 21 bases between. Per the germline V gene, CDR1 is MDHEN and CDR2 is SYDVKM. The CDR3 is CASRRDSSAGFGELFF. CDR3 DNA: TGTGCCAGCAGAAGGGATAGTTCGGCCGGATTCGGGGAGCTGTTTTTT.

The rearrangement links TRBV18 to TRBJ2-3, with D perhaps assigned TRBD1 or TRBD2 (5 bases each). The CDR3 has 14 amino acids. Trimming removed 3 bases from V and 0 bases from J, with 7 bases in between. Germline CDR1 and CDR2: KGHSH and LQKENI. The CDR3 DNA follows: TGTGCCAGCTCACCCCGGGACAGCACAGATACGCAGTATTTT. Protein: CASSPRDSTDTQYF.

This chain links TRBV5-6 with TRBJ2-1; 7 bases line up with TRBD1. Germline V lookup: CDR1 SGHDT, CDR2 YYEEEE. Trimming removed 0 bases from V and 4 bases from J; junction bases left unmatched: 7. The CDR3 has 16 amino acids. For the CDR3, the DNA is TGTGCCAGCAGCTTGGTGGGGACAGCTCGATACAATGAGCAGTTCTTC. It specifies CASSLVGTARYNEQFF.

The genes are TRBV28 and TRBJ2-1; D is uncertain. Germline CDR1 is MDHEN and CDR2 is SYDVKM. The CDR3 is 12 amino acids. The ends were cut back, 2 bases at V and 6 bases at J, with 5 bases in the middle. DNA of the CDR3: TGTGCCAGCAGTTTACCGGGCAATGAGCAGTTCTTC. It codes for CASSLPGNEQFF.

The chain links TRBV10-1 to TRBJ2-3; D is ambiguous. CDR1 WNHNN and CDR2 SYGVQD come from the germline V gene (reference sequence). The V end was cut by 4 bases, the J end by 0 bases, with 8 bases between. The CDR3 contains 14 residues. The CDR3 protein is CASSARRSTDTQYF. The DNA for the CDR3 is TGCGCCAGCAGTGCTCGTCGCAGCACAGATACGCAGTATTTT.

J is TRBJ1-6 and V is TRBV25-1; D perhaps matches TRBD1 (5 bases). The CDR3 has 17 residues. From germline, CDR1 is MGHDK and CDR2 SYGVNS. Between the trimmed V and J ends, which lost 1 base and 7 bases, there was a span of 17 bases. DNA for the CDR3: TGTGCCAGCAGTGAATGGGACCGGGGAACGGGGAATTCACCCCTCCACTTT. This translates into CASSEWDRGTGNSPLHF.

This chain connects TRBV13 to TRBJ1-2; D unclear. Looked up from germline, CDR1 is PRHDT and CDR2 is FYEKMQ (reference sequence). Trimming left V 2 bases short and J 9 bases short, with 13 bases between. The CDR3 covers 13 residues. This chain's CDR3 is CASSLIYMESYTF. For the CDR3, the DNA is TGTGCCAGCAGCTTAATTTATATGGAGAGCTACACCTTC.

The chain combines TRBV11-3 with TRBJ2-3, with 10 bases that match TRBD1. After removal of 4 bases from V and 2 bases from J, the junction contained 6 bases not matched to a gene. The CDR3 has 16 amino acids. The V gene's germline CDR1 is SGHNT and CDR2 YENEEA. The CDR3 here is CASSWGQGSPTDTQYF. The CDR3 coding sequence is TGTGCCAGCAGCTGGGGACAGGGGTCCCCCACAGATACGCAGTATTTT.

The chain is built from TRBV29-1 and TRBJ1-1; unclear D gene. V lost 7 bases, J lost 3 bases, and 18 bases lay in between. CDR1 and CDR2 from the germline V gene are SQVTM and ANQGSEA. This CDR3 region has 14 residues. The CDR3 is CSAALSGWDTEAFF. CDR3 DNA sequence: TGCAGCGCGGCCCTCTCGGGATGGGACACTGAAGCTTTCTTT. The full variable domain, in which reference TRBV29-1 and TRBJ1-1 provide the parts outside the CDR3, is SAVISQKPSRDICQRGTSLTIQCQVDSQVTMMFWYRQQPGQSLTLIATANQGSEATYESGFVIDKFPISRPNLTFSTLTVSNMSPEDSSIYLCSAALSGWDTEAFFGQGTRLTVV.

This clone was picked up one time. This chain joins TRBV30 and TRBJ2-3, with TRBD2 matching 11 bases. The CDR3 runs 14 residues. Germline V lookup: CDR1 GTSNPN, CDR2 SVGIG (reference sequence). After removal of 3 bases from V and 3 bases from J, the junction contained 2 bases not matched to a gene. The CDR3 loop reads CAWRLAGGTDTQYF. The CDR3 coding sequence is TGTGCCTGGAGGCTAGCGGGAGGAACAGATACGCAGTATTTT. The whole variable domain, remainder taken from reference TRBV30 and TRBJ2-3, is SQTIHQWPATLVQPVGSPLSLECTVEGTSNPNLYWYRQAAGRGLQLLFYSVGIGQISSEVPQNLSASRPQDRQFILSSKKLLLSDSGFYLCAWRLAGGTDTQYFGPGTRLTVL.

This chain uses TRBV7-9 with TRBJ1-1, with 7 bases fitting TRBD1. The V segment lost 5 bases and the J segment 3 bases; nucleotides outside the gene matches: 15. Germline V gene data show CDR1 as SEHNR and CDR2 as FQNEAQ (reference sequence). This CDR3 is 17 amino acids long. This CDR3 is CASSDRDRARWDTEAFF. Written as DNA, the CDR3 is TGTGCCAGCAGCGATCGGGACAGAGCGCGTTGGGACACTGAAGCTTTCTTT.

This chain uses TRBV28 with TRBJ2-1; 9 nucleotides agree with TRBD1. With 2 bases clipped from V and 9 bases from J, the junction kept 20 bases outside the gene matches. Germline values: CDR1 MDHEN, CDR2 SYDVKM. The CDR3 consists of 19 residues. Here the CDR3 reads CASSLRSPGAGQGYCEQFF. CDR3 nucleotides: TGTGCCAGCAGTTTACGAAGCCCCGGAGCCGGACAGGGGTATTGTGAGCAGTTCTTC.